This T cell receptor (beta chain) is from a study of T cell responses to AZD1222 COVID-19 vaccine. The assay was immunoSEQ multiplex PCR, and TCRdb's table has in-frame clones only and misses some. The sample consists of about 96,000 clones, 90% of them appearing once. This clone has a single count. The CDR3 totals 13 residues. After removal of 4 bases from V and 7 bases from J, the junction contained 4 bases not matched to a gene. Germline-derived CDR1 and CDR2 are ENHRY and SYGVKD. The receptor was derived from an adult in good health. This chain uses TRBV10-3 with TRBJ2-1; 7 nucleotides align to TRBD2. The sequences come from peripheral blood, collected on day 0 of AZD1222 vaccination. The CDR3 protein is CAISGGSLNEQFF. The CDR3 DNA follows: TGTGCCATCAGTGGCGGGAGCCTTAATGAGCAGTTCTTC.